This T cell receptor beta chain was profiled in a study of blood T cell repertoires in COVID-19. The overall study: T cells, B-cell-depleted T cells, or PBMCs supplied cDNA or gDNA.

This clone was counted a few times. Trimming took 0 bases from V and 5 from J, leaving 16 bases between them. The CDR3 is made up of 16 amino acids. CDR1 and CDR2 (germline): MNHNY, SVGAGI (reference sequence). Here immunoSEQ multiplex PCR was the method, and the copy in TCRdb shows in-frame clones only, minus some. The sample shows roughly 250,000 clones, around 87% of them seen only once. The chain employs TRBV6-6 and TRBJ2-5; D uncertain. The clonotype comes from a woman aged 50 to 60 who had recovered from COVID-19. What was sequenced was PBMCs or T cells enriched from blood (not recorded which). DNA of the CDR3: TGTGCCAGCAGTTACTCAAAGCTCCCGGGTCAGGAGACCCAGTACTTC. Translating it yields CASSYSKLPGQETQYF.